The clone carrying this T cell receptor beta chain was counted between two and nine times. Its antigen is currently unknown. This sample stems from a study of CD8 T cells in ankylosing spondylitis. Overall study results and limits: Within matched ankylosing spondylitis synovial fluid, disease-linked clones were reportedly significantly enriched. Reactive arthritis synovial fluid and blood were previously reported to contain some motif variants. Disease-associated clonotypes exhibited CD8+ identity and were relatively infrequent in peripheral blood.

This CDR3 comprises 14 residues. V shed 0 bases and J shed 3 bases, with 9 bases lying between them. The germline V gene has CDR1 SGHDT and CDR2 YYEEEE. TCRdb re-analysed the 5' RACE reads in MiXCR, keeping a single row per CDR3 protein. The table records 250,000 to 300,000 distinct CDR3 sequences, over 15% of them present only once. The sequence was obtained from a male donor with ankylosing spondylitis or in good health (not recorded which). The specimen was blood, either unsorted or a sorted T cell fraction (not recorded which). The chain carries TRBV5-6 and TRBJ1-1, with a weak D call TRBD1 (6 bases). Here the CDR3 reads CASSLGTAYTEAFF. DNA of the CDR3: TGTGCCAGCAGCTTGGGGACAGCCTACACTGAAGCTTTCTTT.